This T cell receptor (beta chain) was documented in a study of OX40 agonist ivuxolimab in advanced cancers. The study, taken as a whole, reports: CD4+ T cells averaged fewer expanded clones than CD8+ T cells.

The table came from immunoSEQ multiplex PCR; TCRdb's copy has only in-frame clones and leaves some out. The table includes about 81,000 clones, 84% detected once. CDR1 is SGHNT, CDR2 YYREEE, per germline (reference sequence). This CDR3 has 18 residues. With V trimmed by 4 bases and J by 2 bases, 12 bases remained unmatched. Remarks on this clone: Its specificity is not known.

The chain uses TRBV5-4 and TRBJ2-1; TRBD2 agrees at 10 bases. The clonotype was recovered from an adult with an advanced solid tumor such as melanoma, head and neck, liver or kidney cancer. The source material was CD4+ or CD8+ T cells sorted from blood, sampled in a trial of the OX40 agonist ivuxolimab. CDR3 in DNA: TGTGCCAGCAGCGTACCTACTAGCGGGACCCATCCCTACAATGAGCAGTTCTTC. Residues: CASSVPTSGTHPYNEQFF.